The clone carrying this TCR beta chain has more than one count but fewer than ten. The data originate from a study of T cell responses to AZD1222 COVID-19 vaccine. Trimming took 0 bases from V and 2 from J, leaving 11 bases between them. The CDR3 is 15 residues long. Germline V gene sequence: CDR1 MNHEY, CDR2 SVGAGI. Generated by immunoSEQ multiplex PCR, the TCRdb table keeps only in-frame clones and is missing some. The sample yields about 53,000 clones, roughly 83% seen once. The material sequenced was peripheral blood, taken on day 0 of AZD1222 vaccination. The receptor comes from an adult in good health. The chain has TRBV6-5 and TRBJ2-7; D might be TRBD2 (5 bases). The CDR3 nucleotides are TGTGCCAGCAGTTACTCGGTTAGCGAGGCCTACGAGCAGTACTTC. This translates into CASSYSVSEAYEQYF.